This T cell receptor (beta chain) was found in a study of technical replicates of blood from several donors. Between the trimmed V and J ends, which lost 4 bases and 2 bases, there was a span of 6 bases. This CDR3 is 13 amino acids long. CDR1 and CDR2 from the germline V gene are SGHDN and FVKESK. Repertoires were generated with immunoSEQ multiplex PCR, while TCRdb's copy carries only in-frame clones and drops some. The repertoire consists of 100,000 or so clones, with over 95% occurring once and the leading ten covering roughly 0.19%. The chain employs TRBV14 and TRBJ1-3; D is unclear. The receptor comes from a human donor in good health. The specimen sequenced was T cells isolated from PBMCs. CDR3 region: CASSRLAGNTIYF. The CDR3 DNA reads TGTGCCAGCAGCCGATTAGCTGGAAACACCATATATTTT. Full variable domain (rest looked up from reference TRBV14 and TRBJ1-3): EAGVTQFPSHSVIEKGQTVTLRCDPISGHDNLYWYRRVMGKEIKFLLHFVKESKQDESGMPNNRFLAERTGGTYSTLKVQPAELEDSGVYFCASSRLAGNTIYFGEGSWLTVV.